This T cell receptor beta chain was recorded in a study of beta chain features in type 1 diabetes. This clone turned up a few times. CDR1 and CDR2 from the germline V gene are SGHNT and YYREEE (reference sequence). V lost 4 bases, J lost 4 bases, and 17 bases stayed unmatched. The length of the CDR3 is 19 residues. Expressed TCRB transcripts got sequenced, as all isolated RNA was reverse transcribed. The data were produced by immunoSEQ multiplex PCR, yet TCRdb's version contains in-frame clones alone and is incomplete. Altogether 300,000 to 350,000 clones are present, around a fifth being singletons, with the ten largest covering around 0.04%.

The source of this sequence is a woman aged 18-29 years in good health. The chain uses TRBV5-4 and TRBJ1-4, with 9 bases lining up with TRBD1. The sample taken for sequencing was naive CD4+ T cells from blood. The CDR3 DNA follows: TGTGCCAGCAGCCCGACCCCTGGACAGGGGAGGGGGGATAATGAAAAACTGTTTTTT. This codes for CASSPTPGQGRGDNEKLFF.